The 6 T cell receptor beta chains below were found in one sample sequenced in a study of T cell clonality in common variable immunodeficiency. The assay was immunoSEQ multiplex PCR, and TCRdb's table has in-frame clones only and misses some. The sample was found to contain about 34,000 clones, and every one recurs. Antigens for these TCRs are unknown. Study-wide results and limits: In common variable immunodeficiency, TCR beta chains reportedly carried fewer deletions and N-nucleotide insertions.

The sequencing input was peripheral blood mononuclear cells. The source of these receptors is a human donor with common variable immunodeficiency.

Ten or more counts support this clone. The read ends 3 residues shy of where the CDR3 ends; the end is completed using the germline J gene. The genes are TRBV5-4 and TRBJ1-2; tentative D call: TRBD1 (6 bases). Per the germline V gene, CDR1 is SGHNT and CDR2 is YYREEE (reference sequence). This CDR3 contains 12 residues. Trimming stripped 7 bases from V and 5 bases from J, with 12 bases between. The sequenced CDR3 bases are TGTGCCAGCGAGCGGCAGGGGTATGGC. Its protein is CASERQGYG. The CDR3, in full, reads CASERQGYGYTF.

This clone showed up just a few times. The read gets to within 3 residues of the CDR3 end, and the germline J gene fills in the rest. The chain has TRBV7-9 and TRBJ1-6; 7 bases line up with TRBD1. Germline assignment: CDR1 SEHNR and CDR2 FQNEAQ (reference sequence). The CDR3 is 15 amino acids. The ends lost 1 base at V and 9 bases at J; junction bases unmatched: 6. The CDR3 reads CASSLEGRGSSPLHF. Partial CDR3 DNA: TGTGCCAGCAGCTTAGAGGGCAGGGGGAGTTCACCC.

Many counts were recorded for this clone. CDR3 DNA, as far as it was read: TGCGCCAGCCGGACTAGCGGGGGTTCCTACGAG. Translated, it gives CASRTSGGSYE. The complete CDR3 sequence is CASRTSGGSYEQYF. J is TRBJ2-7 and V is TRBV5-1; TRBD2 matches 13 bases. The CDR3 end is not reached by the read, which stops 3 residues before it; the germline J gene fills it in. V shed 7 bases and J 1 base; nucleotides not matched to a gene: 2. The germline gives CDR1 SGHRS, CDR2 YFSETQ. The length of the CDR3 is 14 residues.

Note on this clone: The CDR3 goes on 3 residues after the read ends, and that part is filled in from the germline J gene. The chain links TRBV18 to TRBJ2-5; the D gene is possibly TRBD1 (5 bases). This CDR3 region has 17 residues. Germline CDR1 KGHSH, CDR2 LQKENI. Trimming took 3 bases from V and 0 from J, leaving 17 bases between them. The CDR3 loop is CASSPNRGIGDQETQYF. CDR3 bases read: TGTGCCAGCTCACCTAACAGAGGAATAGGGGACCAAGAGACC.

Only a few counts were recorded for this clone. The read ends 3 residues shy of where the CDR3 ends; the end is completed using the germline J gene. V and J are TRBV7-9 and TRBJ2-1; a weak D match, TRBD2 (6 bases). The V and J ends lost 1 base and 3 bases respectively, with 10 bases between them. The CDR3 covers 15 residues. Germline V gene data show CDR1 as SEHNR and CDR2 as FQNEAQ (reference sequence). CDR3 DNA (partial): TGTGCCAGCAGCTTAGGGGGGGTCTTCTACAATGAG. Amino acids: CASSLGGVFYNE. The full CDR3 sequence reads CASSLGGVFYNEQFF. Supplemented by reference TRBV7-9 and TRBJ2-1, the full variable domain reads DTGVSQNPRHKITKRGQNVTFRCDPISEHNRLYWYRQTLGQGPEFLTYFQNEAQLEKSRLLSDRFSAERPKGSFSTLEIQRTEQGDSAMYLCASSLGGVFYNEQFFGPGTRLTVL.

In its sample, this clone was seen many times. One junction end does not reproduce the germline sequence, and a read error may be involved. CDR3 bases read: TGCGCCAGCAGCCAAGATAAGGCGGTGAGCTCCTATAATTCACCC. It specifies CASSQDKAVSSYNSP. The full CDR3 protein is CASSQDKAVSSYNSPLHF. The chain uses TRBV4-2 and TRBJ1-6; D call uncertain. From the germline J gene comes the end of the CDR3, since the read stops 3 residues before it. This CDR3 contains 18 residues. In germline, CDR1 is LGHNA, CDR2 YNFKEQ.